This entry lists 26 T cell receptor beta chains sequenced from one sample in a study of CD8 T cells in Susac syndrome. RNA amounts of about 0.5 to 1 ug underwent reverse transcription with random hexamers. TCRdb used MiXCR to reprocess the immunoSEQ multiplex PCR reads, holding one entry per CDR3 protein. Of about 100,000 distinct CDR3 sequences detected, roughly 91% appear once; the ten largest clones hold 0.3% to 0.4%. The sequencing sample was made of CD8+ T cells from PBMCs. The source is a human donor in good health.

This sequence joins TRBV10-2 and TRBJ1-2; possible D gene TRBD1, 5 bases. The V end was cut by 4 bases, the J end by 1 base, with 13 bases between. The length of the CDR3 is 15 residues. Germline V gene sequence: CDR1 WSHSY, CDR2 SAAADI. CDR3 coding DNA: TGCGCCAGCAGTGGTCAGGACAACATTAACTATGGCTACACCTTC. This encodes CASSGQDNINYGYTF.

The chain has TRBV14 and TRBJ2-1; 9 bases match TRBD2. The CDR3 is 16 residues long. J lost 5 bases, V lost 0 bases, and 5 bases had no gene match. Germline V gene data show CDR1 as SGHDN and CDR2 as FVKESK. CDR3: CASSQDMTSGHNEQFF. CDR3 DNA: TGTGCCAGCAGCCAAGATATGACTAGCGGACACAATGAGCAGTTCTTC.

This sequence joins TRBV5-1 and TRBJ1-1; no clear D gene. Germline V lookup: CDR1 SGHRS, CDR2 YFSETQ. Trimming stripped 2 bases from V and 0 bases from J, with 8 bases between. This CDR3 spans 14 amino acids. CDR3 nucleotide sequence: TGCGCCAGCAGCTTCCGAGGGCTGAACACTGAAGCTTTCTTT. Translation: CASSFRGLNTEAFF. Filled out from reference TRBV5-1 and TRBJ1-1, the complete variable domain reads KAGVTQTPRYLIKTRGQQVTLSCSPISGHRSVSWYQQTPGQGLQFLFEYFSETQRNKGNFPGRFSGRQFSNSRSEMNVSTLELGDSALYLCASSFRGLNTEAFFGQGTRLTVV.

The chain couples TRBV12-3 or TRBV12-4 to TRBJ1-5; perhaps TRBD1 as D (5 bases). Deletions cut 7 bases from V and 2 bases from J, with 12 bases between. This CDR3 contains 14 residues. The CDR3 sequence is CASTSGQGNQPQHF. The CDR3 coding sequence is TGTGCCAGCACCTCGGGGCAGGGCAATCAGCCCCAGCATTTT.

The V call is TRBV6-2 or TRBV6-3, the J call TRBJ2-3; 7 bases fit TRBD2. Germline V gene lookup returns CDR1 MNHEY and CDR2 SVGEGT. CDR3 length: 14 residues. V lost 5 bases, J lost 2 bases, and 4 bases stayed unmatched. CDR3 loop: CASSPTSDTDTQYF. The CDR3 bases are TGTGCCAGCAGTCCCACTAGCGACACAGATACGCAGTATTTT.

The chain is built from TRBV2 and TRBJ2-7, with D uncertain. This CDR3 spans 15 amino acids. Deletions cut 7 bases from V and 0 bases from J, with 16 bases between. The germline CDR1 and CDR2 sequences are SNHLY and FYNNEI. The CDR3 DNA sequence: TGTGCCAGCACCTCATCGACCGCGAGCTCCTACGAGCAGTACTTC. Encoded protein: CASTSSTASSYEQYF.

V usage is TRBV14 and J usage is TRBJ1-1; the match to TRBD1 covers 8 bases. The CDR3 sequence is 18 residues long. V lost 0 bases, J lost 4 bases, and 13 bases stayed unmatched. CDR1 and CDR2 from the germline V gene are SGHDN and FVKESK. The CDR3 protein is CASSQDPLGQGGFTEAFF. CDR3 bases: TGTGCCAGCAGCCAAGATCCCCTCGGACAGGGTGGTTTCACTGAAGCTTTCTTT.

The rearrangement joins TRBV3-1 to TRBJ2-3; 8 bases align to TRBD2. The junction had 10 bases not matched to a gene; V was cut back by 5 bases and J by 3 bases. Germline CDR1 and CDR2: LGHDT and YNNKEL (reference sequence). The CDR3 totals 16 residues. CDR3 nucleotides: TGTGCCAGCAGCGACGACGCGGGGGGCTTGACAGATACGCAGTATTTT. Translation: CASSDDAGGLTDTQYF.

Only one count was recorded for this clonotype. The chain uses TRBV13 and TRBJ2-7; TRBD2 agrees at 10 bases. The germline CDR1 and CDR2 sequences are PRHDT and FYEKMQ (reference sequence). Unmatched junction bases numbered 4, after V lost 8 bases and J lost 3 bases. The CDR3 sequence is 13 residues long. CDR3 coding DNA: TGTGCCAGCGGTGAGCGGGGGGGCTACGAGCAGTACTTC. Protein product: CASGERGGYEQYF.

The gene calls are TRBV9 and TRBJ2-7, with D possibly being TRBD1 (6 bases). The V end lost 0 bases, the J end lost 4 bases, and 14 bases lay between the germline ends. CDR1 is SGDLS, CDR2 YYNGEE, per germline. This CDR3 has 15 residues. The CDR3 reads CASSVEGTPLYEQYF. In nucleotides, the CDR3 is TGTGCCAGCAGCGTAGAAGGGACACCTCTTTACGAGCAGTACTTC.

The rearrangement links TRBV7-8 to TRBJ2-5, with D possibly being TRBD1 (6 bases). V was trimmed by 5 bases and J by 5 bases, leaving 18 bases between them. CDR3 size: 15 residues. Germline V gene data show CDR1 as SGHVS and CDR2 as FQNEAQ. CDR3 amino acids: CASSPAPGVRETQYF. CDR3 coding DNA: TGTGCCAGCAGCCCAGCGCCAGGGGTAAGGGAGACCCAGTACTTC. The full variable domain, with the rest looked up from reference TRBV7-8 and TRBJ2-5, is GAGVSQSPRYKVAKRGQDVALRCDPISGHVSLFWYQQALGQGPEFLTYFQNEAQLDKSGLPSDRFFAERPEGSVSTLKIQRTQQEDSAVYLCASSPAPGVRETQYFGPGTRLLVL.

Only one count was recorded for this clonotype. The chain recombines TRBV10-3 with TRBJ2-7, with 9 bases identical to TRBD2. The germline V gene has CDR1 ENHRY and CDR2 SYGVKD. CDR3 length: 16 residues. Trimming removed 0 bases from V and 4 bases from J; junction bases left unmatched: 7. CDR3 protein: CAISESEVAGVYEQYF. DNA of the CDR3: TGTGCCATCAGTGAGTCGGAGGTAGCGGGGGTGTACGAGCAGTACTTC.

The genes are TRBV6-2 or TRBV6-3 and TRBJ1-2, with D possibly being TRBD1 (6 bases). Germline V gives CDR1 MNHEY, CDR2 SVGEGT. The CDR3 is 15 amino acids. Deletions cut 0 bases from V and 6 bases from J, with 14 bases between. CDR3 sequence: CASSYSTGGGDGYTF. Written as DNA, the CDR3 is TGTGCCAGCAGTTACTCGACCGGGGGCGGTGATGGCTACACCTTC.

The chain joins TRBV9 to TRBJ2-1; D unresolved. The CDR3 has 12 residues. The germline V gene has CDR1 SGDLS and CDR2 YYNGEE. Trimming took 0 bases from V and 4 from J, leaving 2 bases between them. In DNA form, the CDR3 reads TGTGCCAGCAGCGTAGCGTACAATGAGCAGTTCTTC. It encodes CASSVAYNEQFF.

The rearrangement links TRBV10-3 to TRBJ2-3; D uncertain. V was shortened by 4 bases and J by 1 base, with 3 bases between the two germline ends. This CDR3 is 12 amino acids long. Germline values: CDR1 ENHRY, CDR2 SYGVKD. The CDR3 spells CAISVGTDTQYF. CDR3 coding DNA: TGTGCCATCAGTGTAGGCACAGATACGCAGTATTTT.

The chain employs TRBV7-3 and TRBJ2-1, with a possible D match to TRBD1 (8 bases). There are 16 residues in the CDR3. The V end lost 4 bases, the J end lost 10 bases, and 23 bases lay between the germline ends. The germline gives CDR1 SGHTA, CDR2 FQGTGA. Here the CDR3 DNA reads TGTGCCAGCAGCTCTGCGGGGGCAGGGGGCCTTGAAGAGCAGTTCTTC. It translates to CASSSAGAGGLEEQFF.

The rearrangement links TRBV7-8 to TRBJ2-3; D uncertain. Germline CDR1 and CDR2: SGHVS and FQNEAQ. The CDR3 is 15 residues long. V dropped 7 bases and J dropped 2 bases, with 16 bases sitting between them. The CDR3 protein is CASTRFRESTDTQYF. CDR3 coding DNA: TGTGCCAGCACTCGGTTTCGTGAGTCCACAGATACGCAGTATTTT.

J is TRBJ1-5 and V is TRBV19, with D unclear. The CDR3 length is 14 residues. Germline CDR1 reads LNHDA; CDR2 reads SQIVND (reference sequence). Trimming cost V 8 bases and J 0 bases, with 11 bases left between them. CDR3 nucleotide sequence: TGTGCCAGTGGAACGGGGAGTAGCAATCAGCCCCAGCATTTT. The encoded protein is CASGTGSSNQPQHF.

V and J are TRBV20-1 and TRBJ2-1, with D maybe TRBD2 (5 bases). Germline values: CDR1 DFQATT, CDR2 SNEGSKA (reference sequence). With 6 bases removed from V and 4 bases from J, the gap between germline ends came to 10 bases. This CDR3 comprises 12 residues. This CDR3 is CSARDSYNEQFF. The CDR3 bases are TGCAGTGCCCGGGATAGTTACAATGAGCAGTTCTTC.

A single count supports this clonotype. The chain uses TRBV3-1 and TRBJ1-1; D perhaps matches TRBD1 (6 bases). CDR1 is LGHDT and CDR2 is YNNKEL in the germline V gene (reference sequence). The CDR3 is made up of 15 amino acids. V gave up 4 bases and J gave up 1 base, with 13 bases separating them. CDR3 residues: CASSPLQGRNTEAFF. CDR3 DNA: TGTGCCAGCAGCCCTTTACAGGGACGGAACACTGAAGCTTTCTTT.

Written as DNA, the CDR3 is TGTGCCAGCAGCCAACCCTCGGTGCAAGAGCAGTTCTTC. It specifies CASSQPSVQEQFF. The rearrangement links TRBV3-1 to TRBJ2-1; D gene unclear. The CDR3 extends over 13 amino acids. CDR1 and CDR2 (germline): LGHDT, YNNKEL (reference sequence). V lost 2 bases to trimming and J lost 10 bases, with 12 bases between them.

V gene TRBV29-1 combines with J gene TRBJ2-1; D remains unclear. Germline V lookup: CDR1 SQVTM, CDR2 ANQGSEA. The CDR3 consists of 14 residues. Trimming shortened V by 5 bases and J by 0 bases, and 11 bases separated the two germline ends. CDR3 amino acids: CSVLQDGSYNEQFF. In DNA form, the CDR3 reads TGCAGCGTTCTTCAGGACGGCTCCTACAATGAGCAGTTCTTC.

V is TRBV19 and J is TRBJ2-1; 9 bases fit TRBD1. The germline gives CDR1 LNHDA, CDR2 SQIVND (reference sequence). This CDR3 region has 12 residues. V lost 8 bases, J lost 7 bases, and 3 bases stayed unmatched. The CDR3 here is CASWDRVNEQFF. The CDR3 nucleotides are TGTGCCAGTTGGGACAGGGTTAATGAGCAGTTCTTC.

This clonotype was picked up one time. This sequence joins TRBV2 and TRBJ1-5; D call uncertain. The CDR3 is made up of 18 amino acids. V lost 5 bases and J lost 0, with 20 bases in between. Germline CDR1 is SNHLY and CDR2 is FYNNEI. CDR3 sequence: CASSSRRGTSYSNQPQHF. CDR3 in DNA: TGTGCCAGCAGTTCCCGGCGTGGTACCAGCTATAGCAATCAGCCCCAGCATTTT.

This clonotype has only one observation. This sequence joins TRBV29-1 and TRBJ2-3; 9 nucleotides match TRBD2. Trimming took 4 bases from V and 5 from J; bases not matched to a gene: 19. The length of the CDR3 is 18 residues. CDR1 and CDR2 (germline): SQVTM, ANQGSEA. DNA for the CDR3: TGCAGCGTTGTAGCCCTTATTGACGCGGGGGGGAGCCGAGATACGCAGTATTTT. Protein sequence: CSVVALIDAGGSRDTQYF.

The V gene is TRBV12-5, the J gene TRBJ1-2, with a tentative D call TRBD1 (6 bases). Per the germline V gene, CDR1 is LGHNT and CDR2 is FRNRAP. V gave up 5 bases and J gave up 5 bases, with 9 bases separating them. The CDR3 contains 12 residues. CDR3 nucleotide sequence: TGTGCTAGTGGTCCACAGGGTTATGGCTACACCTTC. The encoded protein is CASGPQGYGYTF.